This T cell receptor beta chain was observed in a study of shared clonotypes between healthy human individuals. Here immunoSEQ multiplex PCR was the method, and the copy in TCRdb shows in-frame clones only, minus some. The table shows about 1.5 million clones, with under 99% occurring only once. The CDR3 is made up of 16 amino acids. Germline V CDR1 and CDR2: SGHRS, YFSETQ. Unmatched junction bases numbered 9, after V lost 5 bases and J lost 0 bases. The chain is built from TRBV5-1 and TRBJ2-3; 7 nucleotides agree with TRBD2. Source material: naive CD4+ T cells sorted from blood. Subset in this sample: CD45RA+ positively selected. The receptor was isolated from a man between 25 and 39 years old in good health. Written as DNA, the CDR3 is TGCGCCAGCAGGTGGTATGGTAGCGGGAGCACAGATACGCAGTATTTT. Its protein is CASRWYGSGSTDTQYF.